A single sample is the source of the 25 T cell receptor beta chains below, sequenced in a study of T-cell memory formation after mild COVID-19. MiXCR, applied by TCRdb to the 5' RACE reads, yields one record per CDR3 protein. The profile shows hundreds of thousands of distinct CDR3 sequences, less than 25% of them singletons. What was sequenced was PBMCs or a T cell subset sorted from them (not recorded which). Source of these receptors: an adult woman who had mild COVID-19 (a few samples of this study predate the infection). Cell type and time point are not known.

The chain carries TRBV20-1 and TRBJ2-1; 7 nucleotides match TRBD1. There are 14 residues in the CDR3. V gave up 0 bases and J gave up 7 bases; unmatched junction bases: 6. The germline CDR1 and CDR2 sequences are DFQATT and SNEGSKA (reference sequence). CDR3 sequence (DNA): TGCAGTGCTAGAGACCACAGGGGCTTAAATGAGCAGTTCTTC. The encoded protein is CSARDHRGLNEQFF.

J is TRBJ2-5 and V is TRBV5-6, with TRBD1 matching 9 bases. The CDR3 covers 16 residues. The V gene's germline CDR1 is SGHDT and CDR2 YYEEEE. The J segment lost 5 bases and the V segment lost 2 bases, leaving 10 bases of the junction unmatched. The CDR3 reads CASSFTDRGNRETQYF. In DNA, the CDR3 is TGTGCCAGCAGCTTTACTGACAGGGGGAATAGGGAGACCCAGTACTTC.

This clonotype was counted a few times. This chain links TRBV19 with TRBJ2-5; 10 nucleotides agree with TRBD2. Losses at the gene ends were 5 bases for V and 5 bases for J; bases not matched to a gene: 11. This CDR3 spans 16 amino acids. Germline V lookup: CDR1 LNHDA, CDR2 SQIVND (reference sequence). CDR3: CASSSGLAAPVETQYF. For the CDR3, the DNA is TGTGCCAGTAGTTCCGGACTAGCGGCGCCGGTCGAGACCCAGTACTTC.

The chain employs TRBV30 and TRBJ2-1, with D hard to call. The CDR3 runs 12 residues. The germline CDR1 and CDR2 sequences are GTSNPN and SVGIG (reference sequence). V lost 5 bases, J lost 5 bases, and 10 bases lay in between. The CDR3 nucleotides read TGTGCCTGGGGGCCTCTAAACAATGAGCAGTTCTTC. Encoded protein: CAWGPLNNEQFF. The whole variable domain, remainder taken from reference TRBV30 and TRBJ2-1, is SQTIHQWPATLVQPVGSPLSLECTVEGTSNPNLYWYRQAAGRGLQLLFYSVGIGQISSEVPQNLSASRPQDRQFILSSKKLLLSDSGFYLCAWGPLNNEQFFGPGTRLTVL.

This clonotype appeared many times. The chain combines TRBV7-2 with TRBJ2-3, with D uncertain. V lost 5 bases and J 8 bases, leaving 20 bases between the germline ends. CDR1 and CDR2 (germline): SGHTA, FQGNSA. This CDR3 comprises 15 residues. The CDR3 region has the DNA TGTGCCAGCAGCCTCGGACGTAGGCAGGCTACTACGCAGTATTTT. Amino acids: CASSLGRRQATTQYF.

This clonotype was observed a handful of times. The chain combines TRBV6-5 with TRBJ2-5; TRBD2 matches at 8 bases. Germline V gene lookup returns CDR1 MNHEY and CDR2 SVGAGI. CDR3 size: 18 residues. Trimming at V came to 3 bases and at J to 4 bases, leaving 16 bases not matched to a gene. The CDR3 nucleotides are TGTGCCAGCAGTTATTTTAGGGAGGCAGCGGGAGTATCAGAGACCCAGTACTTC. This gives the protein CASSYFREAAGVSETQYF.

This clonotype is a singleton in its sample. CDR3 loop: CASSSRTQGGNTEAFF. CDR3 nucleotide sequence: TGTGCCAGCAGCTCCCGAACGCAGGGTGGGAACACTGAAGCTTTCTTT. This sequence joins TRBV5-6 and TRBJ1-1, with TRBD1 as a possible D gene (5 bases). V gave up 3 bases and J gave up 1 base, with 16 bases separating them. The CDR3 covers 16 residues. The germline gives CDR1 SGHDT, CDR2 YYEEEE.

The J gene is TRBJ2-5, the V gene TRBV5-1, with a possible D match to TRBD2 (5 bases). Germline lookup yields CDR1 SGHRS and CDR2 YFSETQ. V lost 4 bases, J lost 5 bases, and 18 bases lay in between. The CDR3 contains 15 residues. CDR3 region: CASSPAVARGETQYF. CDR3 DNA sequence: TGCGCCAGCAGCCCGGCGGTAGCCAGAGGGGAGACCCAGTACTTC.

In this sample, this clonotype turned up a few times. This rearrangement joins TRBV3-1 to TRBJ1-1, with a possible D match to TRBD1 (6 bases). The V gene's germline CDR1 is LGHDT and CDR2 YNNKEL (reference sequence). The CDR3 consists of 12 residues. The V gene lost 4 bases and the J gene lost 8 bases, with 11 bases spanning the gap. CDR3 bases: TGTGCCAGCAGCCCGGTCGGGACAGAAGCTTTCTTT. Its translation: CASSPVGTEAFF. The full variable domain, with the rest looked up from reference TRBV3-1 and TRBJ1-1, is DTAVSQTPKYLVTQMGNDKSIKCEQNLGHDTMYWYKQDSKKFLKIMFSYNNKELIINETVPNRFSPKSPDKAHLNLHINSLELGDSAVYFCASSPVGTEAFFGQGTRLTVV.

This rearrangement joins TRBV14 to TRBJ2-7; TRBD2 might be the D (6 bases). CDR1 is SGHDN and CDR2 is FVKESK in the germline V gene. V was trimmed by 1 base and J by 3 bases, leaving 16 bases between them. The CDR3 loop spans 16 amino acids. The CDR3 nucleotides read TGTGCCAGCAGCCAAGCCGGGGGATTACCCCTCTACGAGCAGTACTTC. Translated, it gives CASSQAGGLPLYEQYF.

The rearrangement uses TRBV7-3 and TRBJ2-2; tentatively, D is TRBD2 (6 bases). Germline V lookup: CDR1 SGHTA, CDR2 FQGTGA. V was cut by 4 bases and J by 5 bases, with 14 bases left in between. The CDR3 spans 15 residues. CDR3 in DNA: TGTGCCAGCAGCTCACGACTAGGACGGACCGGGGAGCTGTTTTTT. Translation: CASSSRLGRTGELFF.

This clonotype has more than one count but fewer than ten. CDR3 sequence: CASSYEGIATNEKLFF. The CDR3, as DNA: TGTGCCAGCAGTTACGAGGGAATTGCAACTAATGAAAAACTGTTTTTT. The V call is TRBV6-5, the J call TRBJ1-4; D gene unclear. Germline CDR1 reads MNHEY; CDR2 reads SVGAGI. Deletions cut 2 bases from V and 0 bases from J, with 10 bases between. The CDR3 covers 16 residues.

The table lists this clonotype with a few counts. The chain uses TRBV27 and TRBJ1-6; possible D gene TRBD1, 5 bases. CDR1 is MNHEY and CDR2 is SMNVEV in the germline V gene (reference sequence). The CDR3 contains 14 residues. V gave up 8 bases and J gave up 8 bases, with 16 bases separating them. CDR3 in DNA: TGTGCCAGCGGCTCGGGGGGAGTTTATTCACCCCTCCACTTT. It is translated as CASGSGGVYSPLHF.

This rearrangement joins TRBV27 to TRBJ2-5, with 7 bases lining up with TRBD2. The V segment lost 6 bases and the J segment 4 bases; nucleotides outside the gene matches: 11. The V gene's germline CDR1 is MNHEY and CDR2 SMNVEV (reference sequence). The CDR3 is made up of 15 amino acids. CDR3 loop: CASRPQIREVETQYF. The CDR3 coding sequence is TGTGCCAGCAGGCCACAAATACGGGAGGTAGAGACCCAGTACTTC.

This clonotype was counted a few times. The chain is built from TRBV7-9 and TRBJ1-1; D remains unclear. The V gene's germline CDR1 is SEHNR and CDR2 FQNEAQ (reference sequence). This CDR3 is built from 13 residues. V was shortened by 5 bases and J by 4 bases, with 11 bases between the two germline ends. Written as DNA, the CDR3 is TGTGCCAGCAGCCCACCGGCGGGCACTGAAGCTTTCTTT. Amino acids: CASSPPAGTEAFF. The complete variable domain, with remaining parts taken from reference TRBV7-9 and TRBJ1-1, reads DTGVSQNPRHKITKRGQNVTFRCDPISEHNRLYWYRQTLGQGPEFLTYFQNEAQLEKSRLLSDRFSAERPKGSFSTLEIQRTEQGDSAMYLCASSPPAGTEAFFGQGTRLTVV.

The CDR3 coding sequence is TGTGCCAGCAGCCCACACGGGGGCTCAGATACGCAGTATTTT. Translating gives CASSPHGGSDTQYF. The chain is built from TRBV12-3 or TRBV12-4 and TRBJ2-3, with D perhaps matching TRBD1 or TRBD2 (6 bases each). The V end lost 6 bases, the J end lost 4 bases, and 14 bases lay between the germline ends. The CDR3 is made up of 14 amino acids.

This clonotype was found a few times. This chain links TRBV20-1 with TRBJ2-5, with 10 bases lining up with TRBD2. Trimming took 5 bases from V and 5 from J; bases not matched to a gene: 5. CDR3 size: 13 residues. The V gene's germline CDR1 is DFQATT and CDR2 SNEGSKA (reference sequence). In nucleotides, the CDR3 is TGCAGTGCTTATAGCGGGGGGCGCGAGACCCAGTACTTC. It translates to CSAYSGGRETQYF.

V and J are TRBV24-1 and TRBJ2-7, with TRBD1 matching over 7 bases. The ends lost 5 bases at V and 1 base at J; junction bases unmatched: 7. This CDR3 contains 15 residues. The germline gives CDR1 KGHDR, CDR2 SFDVKD. The CDR3 DNA sequence: TGTGCCACCAGTGGGGGGACAGCAACTTCCTACGAGCAGTACTTC. It translates to CATSGGTATSYEQYF.

This clonotype was seen a handful of times. The chain employs TRBV5-6 and TRBJ2-3; TRBD2 aligns across 11 bases. The CDR3 runs to 16 residues. V lost 4 bases, J lost 2 bases, and 6 bases stayed unmatched. Germline CDR1 and CDR2: SGHDT and YYEEEE. The CDR3 bases are TGTGCCAGCAGCGCGAGACTAGCGGGGCCCACAGATACGCAGTATTTT. Its protein is CASSARLAGPTDTQYF.

This clonotype was found a few times. The chain couples TRBV5-1 to TRBJ1-3; D is unresolved. The CDR3 has 13 residues. With 4 bases removed from V and 3 bases from J, the gap between germline ends came to 8 bases. Germline values: CDR1 SGHRS, CDR2 YFSETQ. CDR3 residues: CASSPDIGNTIYF. The DNA for the CDR3 is TGCGCCAGCAGCCCCGACATTGGAAACACCATATATTTT.

This clonotype has only a few counts. The chain has TRBV24-1 and TRBJ2-1; 15 bases line up with TRBD2. Germline CDR1 reads KGHDR; CDR2 reads SFDVKD. V shed 5 bases and J 7 bases; nucleotides not matched to a gene: 5. The CDR3 contains 16 residues. The CDR3: CATSGGTSGGWNEQFF. The CDR3 DNA sequence: TGTGCCACCAGTGGCGGGACTAGCGGGGGGTGGAATGAGCAGTTCTTC.

This clonotype was detected only a few times. CDR3 sequence reads: CASSPWPATMNTEAFF. DNA of the CDR3: TGCGCCAGCAGCCCTTGGCCGGCTACCATGAACACTGAAGCTTTCTTT. The V and J genes are TRBV4-3 and TRBJ1-1; D call uncertain. Germline CDR1 is LGHNA and CDR2 is YSLEER. The length of the CDR3 is 16 residues. V was trimmed by 4 bases and J by 0 bases, leaving 15 bases between them.

This clonotype was detected only a few times. The V gene is TRBV7-9, the J gene TRBJ2-7, with D perhaps matching TRBD1 (6 bases). CDR3 length: 14 residues. V was cut by 1 base and J by 3 bases, with 10 bases left in between. Germline V CDR1 and CDR2: SEHNR, FQNEAQ (reference sequence). The chain's CDR3 is CASSLVSQGYEQYF. The CDR3, as DNA: TGTGCCAGCAGCTTAGTGTCACAGGGCTACGAGCAGTACTTC.

The chain joins TRBV7-9 to TRBJ2-7; D ambiguous. The CDR3 is 14 amino acids. Germline CDR1 SEHNR, CDR2 FQNEAQ (reference sequence). Deletions cut 3 bases from V and 6 bases from J, with 15 bases between. The DNA of the CDR3 is TGTGCCAGCAGCTTCTACCCTAAAGTGCGCGAGCAGTACTTC. This gives the protein CASSFYPKVREQYF.

V and J are TRBV2 and TRBJ2-3; D possibly corresponds to TRBD1 (5 bases). Trimming left V 3 bases short and J 1 base short, with 11 bases between. The CDR3 is 15 residues long. Germline V gives CDR1 SNHLY, CDR2 FYNNEI. Written as DNA, the CDR3 is TGTGCCAGCAGTGACCCGGACACGCGCACAGATACGCAGTATTTT. Protein product: CASSDPDTRTDTQYF.